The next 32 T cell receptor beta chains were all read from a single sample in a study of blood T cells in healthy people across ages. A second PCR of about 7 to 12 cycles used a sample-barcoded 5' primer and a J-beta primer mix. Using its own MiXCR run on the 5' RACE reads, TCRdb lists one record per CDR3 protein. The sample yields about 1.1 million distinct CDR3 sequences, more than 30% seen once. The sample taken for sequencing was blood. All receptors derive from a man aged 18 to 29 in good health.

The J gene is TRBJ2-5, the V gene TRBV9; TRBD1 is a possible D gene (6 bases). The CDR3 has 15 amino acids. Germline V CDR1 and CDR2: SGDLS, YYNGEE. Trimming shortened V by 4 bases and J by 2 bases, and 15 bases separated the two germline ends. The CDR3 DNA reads TGTGCCAGCAGCTGGGTGGGGGCCCCGCAAGAGACCCAGTACTTC. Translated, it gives CASSWVGAPQETQYF.

CDR3 protein: CASSFRRGDGYTF. The CDR3 bases are TGTGCCAGCAGCTTTAGACGGGGAGATGGCTACACCTTC. J is TRBJ1-2 and V is TRBV7-2; D is unresolved. CDR1 and CDR2 from the germline V gene are SGHTA and FQGNSA. Trimming left V 3 bases short and J 6 bases short, with 11 bases between. The CDR3 extends over 13 amino acids.

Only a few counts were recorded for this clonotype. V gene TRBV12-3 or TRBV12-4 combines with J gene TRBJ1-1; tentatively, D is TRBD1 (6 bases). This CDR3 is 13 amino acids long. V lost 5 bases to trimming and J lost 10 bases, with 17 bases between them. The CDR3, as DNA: TGTGCCAGCAGTCCAACCGGACAGCTTGGAGCTTTCTTT. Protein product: CASSPTGQLGAFF.

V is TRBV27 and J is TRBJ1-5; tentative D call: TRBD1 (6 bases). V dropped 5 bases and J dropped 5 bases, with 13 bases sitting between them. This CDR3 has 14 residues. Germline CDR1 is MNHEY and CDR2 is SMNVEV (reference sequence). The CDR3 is CASSDTGGYQPQHF. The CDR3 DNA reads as TGTGCCAGCAGTGATACGGGGGGCTATCAGCCCCAGCATTTT.

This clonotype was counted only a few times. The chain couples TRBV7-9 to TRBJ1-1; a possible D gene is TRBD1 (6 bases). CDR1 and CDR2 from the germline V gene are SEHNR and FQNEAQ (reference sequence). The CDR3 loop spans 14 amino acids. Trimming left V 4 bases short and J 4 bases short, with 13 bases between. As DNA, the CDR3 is TGTGCCAGCAGCTACCAACAGGGAGGCACTGAAGCTTTCTTT. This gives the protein CASSYQQGGTEAFF.

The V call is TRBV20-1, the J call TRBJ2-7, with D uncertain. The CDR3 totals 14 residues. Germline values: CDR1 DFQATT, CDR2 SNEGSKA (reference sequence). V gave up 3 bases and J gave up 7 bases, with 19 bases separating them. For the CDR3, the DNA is TGCAGTGCTAGTATCTCGGCAGGTCCCACAGAGCAGTACTTC. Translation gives CSASISAGPTEQYF.

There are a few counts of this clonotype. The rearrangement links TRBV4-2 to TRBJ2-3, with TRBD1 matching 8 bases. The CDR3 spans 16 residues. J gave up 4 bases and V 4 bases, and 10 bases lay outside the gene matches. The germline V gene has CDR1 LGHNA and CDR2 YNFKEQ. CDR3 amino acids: CASSREFRQGPDTQYF. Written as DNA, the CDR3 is TGTGCCAGCAGCCGAGAGTTCAGACAGGGGCCAGATACGCAGTATTTT.

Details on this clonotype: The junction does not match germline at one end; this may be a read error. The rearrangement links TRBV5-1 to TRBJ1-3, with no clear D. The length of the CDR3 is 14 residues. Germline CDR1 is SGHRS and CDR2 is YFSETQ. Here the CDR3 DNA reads TGTGCCAGCAGTTTAGCAGGCTCTGGAAACACCATATATTTT. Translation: CASSLAGSGNTIYF. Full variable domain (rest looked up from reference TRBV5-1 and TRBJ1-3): KAGVTQTPRYLIKTRGQQVTLSCSPISGHRSVSWYQQTPGQGLQFLFEYFSETQRNKGNFPGRFSGRQFSNSRSEMNVSTLELGDSALYLCASSLAGSGNTIYFGEGSWLTVV.

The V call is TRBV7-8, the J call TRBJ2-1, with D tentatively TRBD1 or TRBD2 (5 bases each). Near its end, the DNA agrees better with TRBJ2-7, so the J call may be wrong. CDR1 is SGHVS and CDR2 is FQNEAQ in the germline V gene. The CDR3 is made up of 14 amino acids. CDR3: CASSFGTSDNEQYF. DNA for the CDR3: TGTGCCAGCAGCTTCGGGACGTCCGACAATGAGCAGTACTTC.

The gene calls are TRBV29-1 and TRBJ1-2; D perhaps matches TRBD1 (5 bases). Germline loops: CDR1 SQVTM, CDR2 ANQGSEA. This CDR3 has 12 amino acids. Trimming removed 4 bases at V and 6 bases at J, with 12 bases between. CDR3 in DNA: TGCAGCGTTGCGGGGGACTCAAATGGCTACACCTTC. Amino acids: CSVAGDSNGYTF.

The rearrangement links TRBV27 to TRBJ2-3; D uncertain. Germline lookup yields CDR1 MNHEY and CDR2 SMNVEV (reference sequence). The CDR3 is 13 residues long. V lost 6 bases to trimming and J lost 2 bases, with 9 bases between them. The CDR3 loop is CASRDHYTDTQYF. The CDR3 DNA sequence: TGTGCCAGCAGGGACCATTACACAGATACGCAGTATTTT.

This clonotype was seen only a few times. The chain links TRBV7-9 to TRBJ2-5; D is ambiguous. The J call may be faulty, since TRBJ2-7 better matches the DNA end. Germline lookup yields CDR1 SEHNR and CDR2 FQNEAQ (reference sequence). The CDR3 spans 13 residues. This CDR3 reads CASSLSAASEQYF. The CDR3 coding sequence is TGTGCCAGCAGCTTATCCGCAGCTTCCGAGCAGTACTTC.

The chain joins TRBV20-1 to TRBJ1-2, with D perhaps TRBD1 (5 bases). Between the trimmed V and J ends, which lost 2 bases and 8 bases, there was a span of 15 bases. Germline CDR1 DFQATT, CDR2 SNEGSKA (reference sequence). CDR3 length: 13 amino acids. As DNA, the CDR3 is TGCAGTGCTAGACATTCAGGGTTATGGGGCTACACCTTC. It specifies CSARHSGLWGYTF.

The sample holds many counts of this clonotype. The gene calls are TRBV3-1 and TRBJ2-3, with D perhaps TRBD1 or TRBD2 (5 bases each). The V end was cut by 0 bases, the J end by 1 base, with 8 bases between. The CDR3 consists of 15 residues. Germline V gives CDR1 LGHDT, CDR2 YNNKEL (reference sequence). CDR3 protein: CASSQDGGRTDTQYF. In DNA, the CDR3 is TGTGCCAGCAGCCAAGATGGGGGACGCACAGATACGCAGTATTTT.

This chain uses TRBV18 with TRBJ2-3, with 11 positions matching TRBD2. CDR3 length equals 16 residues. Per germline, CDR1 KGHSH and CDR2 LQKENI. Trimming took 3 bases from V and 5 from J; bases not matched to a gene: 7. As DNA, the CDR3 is TGTGCCAGCTCACCCCCTTTTAGCGGGGGGGGAGATACGCAGTATTTT. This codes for CASSPPFSGGGDTQYF.

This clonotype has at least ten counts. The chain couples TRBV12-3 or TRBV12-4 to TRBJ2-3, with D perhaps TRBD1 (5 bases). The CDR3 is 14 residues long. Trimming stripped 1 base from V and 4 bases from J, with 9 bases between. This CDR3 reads CASSLGRAADTQYF. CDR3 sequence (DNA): TGTGCCAGCAGTTTAGGCAGGGCTGCAGATACGCAGTATTTT.

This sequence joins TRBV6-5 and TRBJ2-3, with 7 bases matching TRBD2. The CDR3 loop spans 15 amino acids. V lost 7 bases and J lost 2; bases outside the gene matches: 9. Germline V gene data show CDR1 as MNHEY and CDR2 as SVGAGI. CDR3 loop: CASNTGGGITDTQYF. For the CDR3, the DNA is TGTGCCAGCAACACGGGGGGTGGGATCACAGATACGCAGTATTTT.

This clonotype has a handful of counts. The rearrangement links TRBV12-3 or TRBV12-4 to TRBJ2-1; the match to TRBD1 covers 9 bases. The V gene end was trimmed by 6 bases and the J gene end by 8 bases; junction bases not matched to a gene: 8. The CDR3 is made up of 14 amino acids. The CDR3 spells CASRPWTGVDEQFF. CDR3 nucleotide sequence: TGTGCCAGCAGACCATGGACAGGGGTGGATGAGCAGTTCTTC.

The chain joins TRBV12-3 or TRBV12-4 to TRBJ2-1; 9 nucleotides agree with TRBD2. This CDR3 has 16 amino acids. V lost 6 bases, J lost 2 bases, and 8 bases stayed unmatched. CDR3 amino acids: CASSRSGGPPYNEQFF. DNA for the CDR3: TGTGCCAGCAGCCGAAGCGGGGGGCCCCCCTACAATGAGCAGTTCTTC.

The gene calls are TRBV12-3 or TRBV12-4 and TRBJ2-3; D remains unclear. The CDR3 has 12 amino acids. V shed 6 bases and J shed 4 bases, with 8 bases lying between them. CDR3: CASRVIADTQYF. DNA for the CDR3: TGTGCCAGCAGGGTGATCGCAGATACGCAGTATTTT.

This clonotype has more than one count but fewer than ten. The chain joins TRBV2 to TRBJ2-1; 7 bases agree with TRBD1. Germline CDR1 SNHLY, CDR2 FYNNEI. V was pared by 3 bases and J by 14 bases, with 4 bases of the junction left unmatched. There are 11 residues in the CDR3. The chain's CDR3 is CASSDYQGEFF. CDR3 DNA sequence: TGTGCCAGCAGTGATTATCAGGGGGAGTTCTTC.

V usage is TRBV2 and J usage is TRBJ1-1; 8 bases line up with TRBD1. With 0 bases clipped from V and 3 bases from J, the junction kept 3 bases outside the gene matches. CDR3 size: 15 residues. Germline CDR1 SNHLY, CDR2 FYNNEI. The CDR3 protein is CASSEANRGYTEAFF. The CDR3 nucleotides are TGTGCCAGCAGTGAAGCCAACAGGGGGTACACTGAAGCTTTCTTT.

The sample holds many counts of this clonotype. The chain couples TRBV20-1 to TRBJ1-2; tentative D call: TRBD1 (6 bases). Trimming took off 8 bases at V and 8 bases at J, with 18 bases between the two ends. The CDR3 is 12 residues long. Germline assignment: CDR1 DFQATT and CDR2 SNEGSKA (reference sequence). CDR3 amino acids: CSCPLQGSGYTF. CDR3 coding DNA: TGCAGTTGTCCCCTCCAGGGGTCAGGCTACACCTTC.

The CDR3 protein is CASSLEGGNNSPLHF. The DNA of the CDR3 is TGTGCCAGCAGCTTAGAGGGCGGAAATAATTCACCCCTCCACTTT. The J gene is TRBJ1-6, the V gene TRBV13; D remains ambiguous. The CDR3 spans 15 residues. CDR1 PRHDT and CDR2 FYEKMQ come from the germline V gene (reference sequence). V lost 1 base to trimming and J lost 5 bases, with 9 bases between them. Supplemented by reference TRBV13 and TRBJ1-6, the full variable domain reads AAGVIQSPRHLIKEKRETATLKCYPIPRHDTVYWYQQGPGQDPQFLISFYEKMQSDKGSIPDRFSAQQFSDYHSELNMSSLELGDSALYFCASSLEGGNNSPLHFGNGTRLTVT.

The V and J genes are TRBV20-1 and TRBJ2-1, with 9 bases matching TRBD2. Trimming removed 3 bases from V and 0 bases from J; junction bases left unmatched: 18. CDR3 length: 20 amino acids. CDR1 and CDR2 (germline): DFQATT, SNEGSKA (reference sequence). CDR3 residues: CSARGSGGILTHSSYNEQFF. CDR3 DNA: TGCAGTGCTAGGGGTAGCGGGGGCATATTGACCCATAGCTCCTACAATGAGCAGTTCTTC.

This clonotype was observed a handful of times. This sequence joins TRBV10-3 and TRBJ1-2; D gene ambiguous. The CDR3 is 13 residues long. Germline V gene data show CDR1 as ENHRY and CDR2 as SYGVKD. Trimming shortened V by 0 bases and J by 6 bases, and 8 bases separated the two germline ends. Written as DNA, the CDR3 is TGTGCCATCAGTGAGTCCGGGTTGGATGGCTACACCTTC. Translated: CAISESGLDGYTF.

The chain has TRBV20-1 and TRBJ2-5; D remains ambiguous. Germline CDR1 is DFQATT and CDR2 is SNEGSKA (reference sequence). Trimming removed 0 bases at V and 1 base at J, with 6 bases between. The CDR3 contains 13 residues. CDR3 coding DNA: TGCAGTGCTAGAGATATGGTCCAAGAGACCCAGTACTTC. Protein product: CSARDMVQETQYF.

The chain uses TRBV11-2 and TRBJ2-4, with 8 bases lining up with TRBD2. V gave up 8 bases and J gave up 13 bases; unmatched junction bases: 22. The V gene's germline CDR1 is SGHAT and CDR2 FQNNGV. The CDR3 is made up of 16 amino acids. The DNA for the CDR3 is TGTGCCAGCGGCGAATCCGGGACTAGTGATCAAGAGGCCCAGTACTTC. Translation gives CASGESGTSDQEAQYF.

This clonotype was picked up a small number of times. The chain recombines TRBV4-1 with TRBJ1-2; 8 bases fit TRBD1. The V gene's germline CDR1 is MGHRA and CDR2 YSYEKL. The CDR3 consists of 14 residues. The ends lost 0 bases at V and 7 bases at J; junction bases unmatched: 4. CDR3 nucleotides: TGCGCCAGCAGCCAAGATGCAGGGGGCCGTGGCTACACCTTC. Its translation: CASSQDAGGRGYTF.

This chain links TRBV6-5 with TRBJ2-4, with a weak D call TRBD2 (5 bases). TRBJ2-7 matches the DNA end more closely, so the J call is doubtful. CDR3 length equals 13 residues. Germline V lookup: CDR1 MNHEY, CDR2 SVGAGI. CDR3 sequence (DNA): TGTGCCAGTTCGGTGGGAGAACTCTACGAGCAGTACTTC. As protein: CASSVGELYEQYF.

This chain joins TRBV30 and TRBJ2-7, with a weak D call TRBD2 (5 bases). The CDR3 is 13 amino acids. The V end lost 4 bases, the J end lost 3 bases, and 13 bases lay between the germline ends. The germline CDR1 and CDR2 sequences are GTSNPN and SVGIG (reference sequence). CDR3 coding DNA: TGTGCCTGGACAGGAGGACCTTACTACGAGCAGTACTTC. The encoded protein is CAWTGGPYYEQYF.

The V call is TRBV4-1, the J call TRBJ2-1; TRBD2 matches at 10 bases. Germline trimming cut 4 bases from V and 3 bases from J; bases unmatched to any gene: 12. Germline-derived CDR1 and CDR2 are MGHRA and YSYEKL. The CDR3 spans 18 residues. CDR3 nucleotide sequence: TGCGCCAGCAGCCGACTCGAAATAGCGGGGGGTAACTACAATGAGCAGTTCTTC. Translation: CASSRLEIAGGNYNEQFF.